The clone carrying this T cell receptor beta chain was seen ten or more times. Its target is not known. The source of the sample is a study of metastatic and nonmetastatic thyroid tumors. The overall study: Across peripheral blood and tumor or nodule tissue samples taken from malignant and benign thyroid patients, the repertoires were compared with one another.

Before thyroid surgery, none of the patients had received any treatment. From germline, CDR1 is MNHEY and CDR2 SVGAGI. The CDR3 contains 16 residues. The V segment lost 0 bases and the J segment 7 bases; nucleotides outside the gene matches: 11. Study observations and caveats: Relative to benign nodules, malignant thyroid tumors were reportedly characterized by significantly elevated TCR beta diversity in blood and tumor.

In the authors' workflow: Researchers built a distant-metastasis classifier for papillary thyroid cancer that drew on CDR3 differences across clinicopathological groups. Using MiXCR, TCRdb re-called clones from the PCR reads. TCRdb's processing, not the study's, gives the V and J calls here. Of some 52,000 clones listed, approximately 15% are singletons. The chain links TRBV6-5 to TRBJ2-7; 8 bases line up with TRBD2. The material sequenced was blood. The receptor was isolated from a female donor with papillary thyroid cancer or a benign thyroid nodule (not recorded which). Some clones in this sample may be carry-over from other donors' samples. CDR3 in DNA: TGTGCCAGCAGTTACTCGGCTAGCGGGTGGGTGGGAGAGCAGTACTTC. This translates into CASSYSASGWVGEQYF.